This T cell receptor (beta chain) comes out of a study of EBV T-cell therapy then PD-1 blockade in nasopharyngeal carcinoma. Turning to this clone: Its antigen remains unknown.

Trimming took off 0 bases at V and 4 bases at J, with 11 bases between the two ends. Germline V gene data show CDR1 as LGHDT and CDR2 as YNNKEL (reference sequence). This CDR3 has 15 residues. Data came from immunoSEQ multiplex PCR; TCRdb stores just in-frame clones and leaves some out. Of 25,000 or so clones listed, 84% are singletons. Treatment of the sample: AdE1-LMPpoly-expanded autologous EBV-specific T-cell therapy followed by anti-PD-1 nivolumab. Sequenced here: CD8+ T cells from blood, sampled at approximately day 61 from a patient whose treatment included autologous EBV-specific T cells and nivolumab. The rearrangement uses TRBV3-1 (or the pseudogene TRBV3-2) and TRBJ2-3, with unresolved D. The sequence came from a man aged 40-50 years with nasopharyngeal carcinoma. CDR3 amino acids: CASSQDVEPSDTQYF. The CDR3 nucleotides read TGTGCCAGCAGCCAAGATGTGGAACCGTCAGATACGCAGTATTTT.